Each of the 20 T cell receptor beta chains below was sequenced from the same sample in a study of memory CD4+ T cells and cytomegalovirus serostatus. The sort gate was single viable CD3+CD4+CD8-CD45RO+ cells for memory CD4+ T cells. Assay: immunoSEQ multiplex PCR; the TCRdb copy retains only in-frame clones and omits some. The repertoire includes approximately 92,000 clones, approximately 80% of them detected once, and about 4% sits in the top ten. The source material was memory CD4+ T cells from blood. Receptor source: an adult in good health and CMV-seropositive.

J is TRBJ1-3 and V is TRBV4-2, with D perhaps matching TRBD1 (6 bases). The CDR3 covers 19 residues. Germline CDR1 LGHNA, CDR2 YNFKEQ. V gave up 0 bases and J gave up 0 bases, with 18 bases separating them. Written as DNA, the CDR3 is TGTGCCAGCAGCCAAGATAGAGCAGGACAGTTTTCCTCTGGAAACACCATATATTTT. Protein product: CASSQDRAGQFSSGNTIYF.

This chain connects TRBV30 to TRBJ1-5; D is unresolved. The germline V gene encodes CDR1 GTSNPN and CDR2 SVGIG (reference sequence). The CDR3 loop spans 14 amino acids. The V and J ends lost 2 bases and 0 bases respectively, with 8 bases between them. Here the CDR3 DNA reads TGTGCCTGGAGTCATCAGCATAGCAATCAGCCCCAGCATTTT. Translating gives CAWSHQHSNQPQHF.

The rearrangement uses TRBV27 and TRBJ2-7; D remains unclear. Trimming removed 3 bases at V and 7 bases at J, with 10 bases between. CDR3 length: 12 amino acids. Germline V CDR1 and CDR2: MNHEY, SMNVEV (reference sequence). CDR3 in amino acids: CASSFPLGEQYF. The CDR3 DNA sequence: TGTGCCAGCAGTTTCCCCTTGGGGGAGCAGTACTTC.

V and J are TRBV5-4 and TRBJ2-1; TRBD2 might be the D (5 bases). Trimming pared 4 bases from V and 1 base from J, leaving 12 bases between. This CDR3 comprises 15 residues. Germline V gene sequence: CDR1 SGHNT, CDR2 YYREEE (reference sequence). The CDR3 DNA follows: TGTGCCAGCAGCCCTGACGAGGGATCCTACAATGAGCAGTTCTTC. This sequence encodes CASSPDEGSYNEQFF.

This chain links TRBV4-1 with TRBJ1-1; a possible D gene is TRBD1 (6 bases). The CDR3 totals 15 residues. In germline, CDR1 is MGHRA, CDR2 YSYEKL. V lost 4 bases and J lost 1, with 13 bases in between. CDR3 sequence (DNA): TGCGCCAGCAGCCTTACAGGGCAGGCGAACACTGAAGCTTTCTTT. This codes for CASSLTGQANTEAFF.

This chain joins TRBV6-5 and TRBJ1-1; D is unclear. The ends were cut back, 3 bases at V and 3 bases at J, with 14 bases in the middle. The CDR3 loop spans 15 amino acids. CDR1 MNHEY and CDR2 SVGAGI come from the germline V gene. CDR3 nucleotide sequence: TGTGCCAGCAGTTATCAAAAAAGGAGCGACACTGAAGCTTTCTTT. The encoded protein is CASSYQKRSDTEAFF.

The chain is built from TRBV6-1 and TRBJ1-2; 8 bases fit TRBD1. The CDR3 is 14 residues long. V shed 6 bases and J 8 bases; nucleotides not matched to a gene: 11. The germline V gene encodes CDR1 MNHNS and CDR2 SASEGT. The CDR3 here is CASSPNRGESGYTF. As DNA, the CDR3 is TGTGCCAGCAGCCCTAACAGGGGGGAGAGCGGCTACACCTTC.

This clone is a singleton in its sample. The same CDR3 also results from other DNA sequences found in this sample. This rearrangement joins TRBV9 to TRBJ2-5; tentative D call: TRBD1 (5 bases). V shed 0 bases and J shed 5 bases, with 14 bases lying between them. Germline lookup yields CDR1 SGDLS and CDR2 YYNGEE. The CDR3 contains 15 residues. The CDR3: CASSVVGTGVETQYF. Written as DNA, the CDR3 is TGTGCCAGCAGCGTAGTTGGAACAGGAGTGGAGACCCAGTACTTC.

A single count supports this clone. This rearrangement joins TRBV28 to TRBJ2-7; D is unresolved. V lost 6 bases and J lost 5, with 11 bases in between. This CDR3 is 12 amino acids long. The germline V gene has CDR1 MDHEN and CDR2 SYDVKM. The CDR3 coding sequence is TGTGCCAGCAGCCCGACATACCACGAGCAGTACTTC. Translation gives CASSPTYHEQYF.

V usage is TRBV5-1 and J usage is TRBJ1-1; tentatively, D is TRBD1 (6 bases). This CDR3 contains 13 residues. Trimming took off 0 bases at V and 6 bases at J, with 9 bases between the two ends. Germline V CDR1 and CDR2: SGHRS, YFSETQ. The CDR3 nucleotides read TGCGCCAGCAGCTTGGAGGGGGTCCCTGAAGCTTTCTTT. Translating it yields CASSLEGVPEAFF.

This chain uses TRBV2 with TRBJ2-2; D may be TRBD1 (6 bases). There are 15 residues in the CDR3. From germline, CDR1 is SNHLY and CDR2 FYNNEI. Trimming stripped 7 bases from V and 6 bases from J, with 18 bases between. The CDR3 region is CASKEGSGAPGELFF. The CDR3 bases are TGTGCCAGCAAAGAAGGCTCAGGGGCCCCCGGGGAGCTGTTTTTT.

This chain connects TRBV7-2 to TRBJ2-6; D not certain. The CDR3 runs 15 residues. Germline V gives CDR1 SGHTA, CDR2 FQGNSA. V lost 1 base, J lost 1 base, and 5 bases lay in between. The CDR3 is CASSLVVSGANVLTF. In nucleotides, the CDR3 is TGTGCCAGCAGCTTAGTGGTATCTGGGGCCAACGTCCTGACTTTC.

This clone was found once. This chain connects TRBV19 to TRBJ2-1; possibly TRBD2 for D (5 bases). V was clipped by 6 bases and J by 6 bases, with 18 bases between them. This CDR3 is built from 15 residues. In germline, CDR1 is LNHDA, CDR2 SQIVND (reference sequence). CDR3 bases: TGTGCCAGTAGAGCGTGGCTAGCTATTGGCAATGAGCAGTTCTTC. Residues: CASRAWLAIGNEQFF.

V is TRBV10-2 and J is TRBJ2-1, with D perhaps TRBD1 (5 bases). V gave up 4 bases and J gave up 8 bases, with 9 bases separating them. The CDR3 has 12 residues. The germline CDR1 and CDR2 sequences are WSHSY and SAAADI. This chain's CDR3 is CASSVQGYEQFF. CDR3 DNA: TGCGCCAGCAGTGTCCAGGGCTATGAGCAGTTCTTC.

The CDR3, as DNA: TGTGCCAGCAGTTTGGACAGGGGATATGGCTACACCTTC. This encodes CASSLDRGYGYTF. The chain uses TRBV13 and TRBJ1-2, with 9 bases aligning to TRBD1. CDR3 length: 13 amino acids. Unmatched junction bases numbered 4, after V lost 6 bases and J lost 5 bases. Germline CDR1 reads PRHDT; CDR2 reads FYEKMQ (reference sequence).

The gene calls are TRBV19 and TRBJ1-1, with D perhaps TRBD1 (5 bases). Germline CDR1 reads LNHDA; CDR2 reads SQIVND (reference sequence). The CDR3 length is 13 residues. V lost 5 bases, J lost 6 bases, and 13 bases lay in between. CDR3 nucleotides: TGTGCCAGTAGTGTCAGGGTCGGGGCTGAAGCTTTCTTT. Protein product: CASSVRVGAEAFF.

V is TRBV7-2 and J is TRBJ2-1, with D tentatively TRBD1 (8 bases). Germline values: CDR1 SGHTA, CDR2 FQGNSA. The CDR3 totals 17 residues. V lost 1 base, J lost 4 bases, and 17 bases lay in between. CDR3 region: CASSLGLTGGAYNEQFF. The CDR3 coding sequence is TGTGCCAGCAGCTTAGGTTTAACAGGGGGGGCGTACAATGAGCAGTTCTTC.

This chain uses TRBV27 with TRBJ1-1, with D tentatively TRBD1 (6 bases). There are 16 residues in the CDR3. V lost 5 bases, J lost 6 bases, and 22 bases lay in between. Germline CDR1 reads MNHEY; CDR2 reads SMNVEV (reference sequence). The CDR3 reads CASSAHQGSPPPEAFF. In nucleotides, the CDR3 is TGTGCCAGCAGTGCCCATCAGGGGTCGCCCCCGCCTGAAGCTTTCTTT.

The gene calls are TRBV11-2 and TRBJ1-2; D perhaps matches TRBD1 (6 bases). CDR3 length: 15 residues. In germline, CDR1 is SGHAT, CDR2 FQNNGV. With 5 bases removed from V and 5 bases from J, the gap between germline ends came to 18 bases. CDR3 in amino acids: CASSPRGGAGYGYTF. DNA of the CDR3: TGTGCCAGCAGCCCCCGGGGGGGGGCGGGATATGGCTACACCTTC.

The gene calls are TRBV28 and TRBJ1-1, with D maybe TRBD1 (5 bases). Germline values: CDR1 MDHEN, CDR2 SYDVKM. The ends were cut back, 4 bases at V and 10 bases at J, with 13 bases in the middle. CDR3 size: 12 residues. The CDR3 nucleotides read TGTGCCAGCAGTTCCGGGACCTTTGTAGCTTTCTTT. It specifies CASSSGTFVAFF.